This TCR beta chain emerged from a study of cytomegalovirus exposure and HLA in healthy donors. Study as a whole: Unique TCR beta sequences numbering approximately 120 million came from some 200 million T cells in an earlier analysis.

This CDR3 spans 17 amino acids. Between the trimmed V and J ends, which lost 0 bases and 2 bases, there was a span of 17 bases. Germline V gene lookup returns CDR1 SGHAT and CDR2 FQNNGV. Study findings and constraints: Reports described diagnosis of cytomegalovirus status by the classifier as highly specific and sensitive. Overall, around 160 TCR beta chains were annotated as cytomegalovirus-associated. TCR beta V- and J-gene trimming was later associated with a missense DCLRE1C variant.

Points on this clone: Its antigen is still unknown.

It was with 60 Vbeta and 13 Jbeta primers that the PCR ran. Here immunoSEQ multiplex PCR was the method, and the copy in TCRdb shows in-frame clones only, minus some. The sample has about 200,000 clones; approximately 78% are singletons. The receptor's source is a woman aged 45-65 years in good health and CMV-seropositive. The chain links TRBV11-2 to TRBJ2-7; the D gene is possibly TRBD2 (6 bases). Input material: PBMCs. The CDR3 DNA reads as TGTGCCAGCAGCTTAGACGGTGGGGGGAGACTCCCCTACGAGCAGTACTTC. As protein: CASSLDGGGRLPYEQYF.